Many counts were recorded for the clone carrying this T cell receptor (beta chain). The antigen remains unidentified. TCRdb analysed the reads with MiXCR anew, one entry per CDR3 protein. Among some 450,000 distinct CDR3 sequences listed, approximately 30% were seen once. The data are from a study of T cell repertoires in cytomegalovirus infection. Background on the study: CMV infection plus the matching HLA type was flagged by public TCR beta signatures.

Overall study results and limits: There were HLA-C-restricted CMV-specific TCR beta clonotypes dominating the ex vivo response. Using cumulative public TCR beta family frequency, the authors identified those who carried CMV together with the relevant HLA.

Germline V gene data show CDR1 as SGHTA and CDR2 as FQGNSA. V was pared by 4 bases and J by 1 base, with 8 bases between. The CDR3 has 14 amino acids. The specimen sequenced was PBMCs. The chain joins TRBV7-2 to TRBJ1-5; D gene unclear. The receptor's source is a human donor in good health (CMV status not recorded). Some clones in this sample may be carry-over from other donors' samples. CDR3 in DNA: TGTGCCAGCAGCTCCCCCGGGAGCAATCAGCCCCAGCATTTT. Protein sequence: CASSSPGSNQPQHF.